Listed here are 28 T cell receptor beta chains from one sample, sequenced in a study of vaccination and CD4 T cells after COVID-19. Antigens of these TCRs are unknown. Treatment given: approximately 10-day PBMC culture with coronavirus spike peptide pools or control peptides (ViraFEST assay). An Oncomine TCR Beta short-read assay was used to sequence the DNA from cultured CD4+ T cells. Using its own MiXCR run on the PCR reads, TCRdb lists one record per CDR3 protein. The sample shows under 20,000 distinct CDR3 sequences, about 57% of them seen only once. Specimen: CD4+ T cells from blood, cultured in vitro. All receptors come from a human donor who had recovered from COVID-19.

This rearrangement joins TRBV19 to TRBJ1-5; 8 positions agree with TRBD1. This CDR3 region has 14 residues. Looked up from germline, CDR1 is LNHDA and CDR2 is SQIVND (reference sequence). The V and J ends lost 6 bases and 7 bases, in that order; junction bases with no gene match: 8. The CDR3 region has the DNA TGTGCCAGTAGCACACAGGGGGGAGACCAGCCCCAGCATTTT. Residues: CASSTQGGDQPQHF.

V gene TRBV21-1 combines with J gene TRBJ2-5; no DNA check was done on the table's D call, TRBD1. TRBV21-1 is tagged as a pseudogene. The CDR3 spans 15 residues. The chain's CDR3 is CASSLDPPPPETQYF. In DNA form, the CDR3 reads TGTGCCAGCAGCTTGGACCCCCCTCCGCCAGAGACCCAGTACTTC.

This clonotype came up a few times. V usage is TRBV20-1 and J usage is TRBJ1-3; perhaps TRBD1 as D (5 bases). The germline V gene encodes CDR1 DFQATT and CDR2 SNEGSKA (reference sequence). This CDR3 contains 15 residues. Trimming removed 0 bases at V and 4 bases at J, with 13 bases between. In nucleotides, the CDR3 is TGCAGTGCTAGAGATCCCCGGGGGAACGGAAACACCATATATTTT. Translating it yields CSARDPRGNGNTIYF.

The rearrangement links TRBV20-1 to TRBJ1-1; D not certain. V lost 6 bases and J lost 1, with 15 bases in between. The CDR3 is 14 amino acids. From germline, CDR1 is DFQATT and CDR2 SNEGSKA (reference sequence). The CDR3 region has the DNA TGCAGTGCCACCCCGCCAATCAAGAACACTGAAGCTTTCTTT. It encodes CSATPPIKNTEAFF.

The V and J genes are TRBV5-1 and TRBJ1-1; D unresolved. CDR1 and CDR2 from the germline V gene are SGHRS and YFSETQ. The CDR3 runs 14 residues. Trimming removed 1 base at V and 11 bases at J, with 18 bases between. The CDR3 spells CASSLPSDLGRAFF. The CDR3 DNA sequence: TGCGCCAGCAGCTTGCCCAGCGACCTCGGGCGGGCTTTCTTT.

This chain links TRBV7-3 with TRBJ2-3; 8 bases agree with TRBD2. The CDR3 loop spans 15 amino acids. The V gene's germline CDR1 is SGHTA and CDR2 FQGTGA. J lost 2 bases, V lost 3 bases, and 4 bases had no gene match. For the CDR3, the DNA is TGTGCCAGCAGCTTGAGCGGGAGTAACACAGATACGCAGTATTTT. As protein: CASSLSGSNTDTQYF.

The gene calls are TRBV19 and TRBJ1-1; TRBD1 is a possible D gene (6 bases). CDR1 is LNHDA, CDR2 SQIVND, per germline (reference sequence). V was pared by 7 bases and J by 0 bases, with 12 bases between. The CDR3 extends over 14 amino acids. CDR3 DNA sequence: TGTGCCAGTACCCAGGGGAACCTGAACACTGAAGCTTTCTTT. Translating gives CASTQGNLNTEAFF.

This clonotype turned up a few times. The chain links TRBV12-3 or TRBV12-4 to TRBJ2-2; 7 nucleotides line up with TRBD1. CDR3 length: 16 residues. With 6 bases clipped from V and 3 bases from J, the junction kept 10 bases outside the gene matches. CDR3 protein: CASSLSGTGDTGELFF. The DNA of the CDR3 is TGTGCCAGCAGCCTCTCAGGCACAGGGGACACCGGGGAGCTGTTTTTT.

This clonotype occurred once. The chain's CDR3 is CASDRVSTDTQYF. CDR3 nucleotides: TGTGCCAGTGACAGGGTCAGCACAGATACGCAGTATTTT. The chain employs TRBV28 and TRBJ2-3; 7 bases match TRBD1. The ends lost 9 bases at V and 0 bases at J; junction bases unmatched: 3. CDR1 and CDR2 (germline): MDHEN, SYDVKM. The CDR3 consists of 13 residues.

This clonotype turned up a few times. A junction end diverges from the germline sequence, so it may reflect a read error. The chain has TRBV5-3 and TRBJ1-6, with D perhaps TRBD1 (5 bases). TRBV5-3 is noted as an ORF with a role that remains uncertain. The CDR3 sequence is 13 residues long. The CDR3 sequence: CASSLGGGSPLHF. The CDR3 DNA sequence: TGTGCCAGCAGCTTGGGGGGGGGTTCACCCCTCCACTTT.

V and J are TRBV20-1 and TRBJ1-1, with D tentatively TRBD1 (5 bases). The CDR3 covers 13 residues. Germline lookup yields CDR1 DFQATT and CDR2 SNEGSKA (reference sequence). Between the trimmed V and J ends, which lost 6 bases and 3 bases, there was a span of 14 bases. The CDR3 loop is CSAGGQGDTEAFF. Written as DNA, the CDR3 is TGCAGTGCAGGAGGGCAGGGAGACACTGAAGCTTTCTTT.

V gene TRBV7-8 combines with J gene TRBJ2-4; D remains unclear. V lost 3 bases and J lost 3, with 15 bases in between. The CDR3 has 16 residues. The V gene's germline CDR1 is SGHVS and CDR2 FQNEAQ. Here the CDR3 DNA reads TGTGCCAGCAGCTTTGGACCGGTCTTAGACAAAAACATTCAGTACTTC. Protein: CASSFGPVLDKNIQYF.

On this clonotype itself: Compared with germline, one end of the junction differs, possibly owing to a read error. V and J are TRBV7-7 and TRBJ2-5; 9 nucleotides agree with TRBD1. Per germline, CDR1 SSHAT and CDR2 FNYEAQ (reference sequence). This CDR3 region has 15 residues. Written as DNA, the CDR3 is TGTGCTAGCAGCTTAGGTGACAGGGGGCAAGAGACCCAGTACTTC. Amino acid sequence: CASSLGDRGQETQYF.

The chain carries TRBV20-1 and TRBJ2-7, with TRBD2 as a possible D gene (5 bases). This CDR3 spans 12 amino acids. V was trimmed by 4 bases and J by 4 bases, leaving 11 bases between them. Germline assignment: CDR1 DFQATT and CDR2 SNEGSKA (reference sequence). The CDR3 bases are TGCAGTGCTACCACCACGGGGTACGAGCAGTACTTC. As protein: CSATTTGYEQYF.

This clonotype has just a few counts. The chain recombines TRBV19 with TRBJ1-1; the D gene is possibly TRBD1 (6 bases). CDR1 and CDR2 from the germline V gene are LNHDA and SQIVND (reference sequence). With 8 bases removed from V and 5 bases from J, the gap between germline ends came to 15 bases. The CDR3 has 13 residues. The CDR3 coding sequence is TGTGCCAGTCGGGGGCCTCTGAGGACTGAAGCTTTCTTT. The encoded protein is CASRGPLRTEAFF. Full variable domain (rest looked up from reference TRBV19 and TRBJ1-1): DGGITQSPKYLFRKEGQNVTLSCEQNLNHDAMYWYRQDPGQGLRLIYYSQIVNDFQKGDIAEGYSVSREKKESFPLTVTSAQKNPTAFYLCASRGPLRTEAFFGQGTRLTVV.

The gene calls are TRBV3-1 and TRBJ2-5; D is undetermined. The germline V gene encodes CDR1 LGHDT and CDR2 YNNKEL (reference sequence). The CDR3 extends over 13 amino acids. V shed 1 base and J shed 4 bases, with 7 bases lying between them. CDR3 sequence reads: CASSQVRRETQYF. CDR3 in DNA: TGTGCCAGCAGCCAAGTACGACGAGAGACCCAGTACTTC.

The chain carries TRBV28 and TRBJ2-3; 7 nucleotides line up with TRBD1. V was clipped by 2 bases and J by 4 bases; unmatched bases: 6. Per germline, CDR1 MDHEN and CDR2 SYDVKM. The CDR3 consists of 15 residues. This chain's CDR3 is CASSLRGQGADTQYF. In nucleotides, the CDR3 is TGTGCCAGCAGTTTAAGAGGGCAGGGGGCAGATACGCAGTATTTT.

The J gene is TRBJ1-2, the V gene TRBV30, with 10 positions matching TRBD1. The CDR3 covers 14 residues. Germline CDR1 reads GTSNPN; CDR2 reads SVGIG (reference sequence). Trimming at V came to 4 bases and at J to 4 bases, leaving 6 bases not matched to a gene. The DNA of the CDR3 is TGTGCCTGGACTCGACAGGGGGCTCTCTATGGCTACACCTTC. Translating it yields CAWTRQGALYGYTF.

This clonotype was observed a handful of times. The chain couples TRBV6-5 to TRBJ1-3, with TRBD1 matching 9 bases. The CDR3 consists of 15 residues. The V gene's germline CDR1 is MNHEY and CDR2 SVGAGI. V was pared by 0 bases and J by 4 bases, with 1 base of the junction left unmatched. Here the CDR3 reads CASSYSGQGGNTIYF. CDR3 sequence (DNA): TGTGCCAGCAGTTACTCGGGACAGGGAGGAAACACCATATATTTT.

The rearrangement joins TRBV18 to TRBJ1-1; tentatively, D is TRBD1 (5 bases). The V end was cut by 6 bases, the J end by 3 bases, with 11 bases between. Germline CDR1 and CDR2: KGHSH and LQKENI. This CDR3 has 13 amino acids. The CDR3 sequence: CASSRGVDTEAFF. The CDR3 nucleotides read TGTGCCAGCTCCCGGGGCGTGGACACTGAAGCTTTCTTT.

This clonotype has only a few counts. CDR3 DNA: TGTGCCAGCAGTCGCGACAGCAATCAGCCCCAGCATTTT. It translates to CASSRDSNQPQHF. The chain employs TRBV7-3 and TRBJ1-5; D is unclear. Trimming shortened V by 6 bases and J by 1 base, and 7 bases separated the two germline ends. The CDR3 totals 13 residues. The V gene's germline CDR1 is SGHTA and CDR2 FQGTGA.

The V and J genes are TRBV30 and TRBJ1-5; no clear D. This CDR3 contains 13 residues. Germline CDR1 and CDR2: GTSNPN and SVGIG (reference sequence). V dropped 1 base and J dropped 7 bases, with 11 bases sitting between them. The CDR3 region is CAWSGTYDQPQHF. Written as DNA, the CDR3 is TGTGCCTGGAGTGGGACGTACGACCAGCCCCAGCATTTT. Based on the CDR3 plus reference TRBV30 and TRBJ1-5, the full variable domain is SQTIHQWPATLVQPVGSPLSLECTVEGTSNPNLYWYRQAAGRGLQLLFYSVGIGQISSEVPQNLSASRPQDRQFILSSKKLLLSDSGFYLCAWSGTYDQPQHFGDGTRLSIL.

The genes are TRBV19 and TRBJ1-5; TRBD1 is a possible D gene (6 bases). The germline V and J ends were trimmed by 3 bases and 2 bases, with 11 bases remaining between them. The CDR3 has 15 amino acids. Germline CDR1 reads LNHDA; CDR2 reads SQIVND (reference sequence). CDR3 region: CASSIRGIGNQPQHF. In DNA, the CDR3 is TGTGCCAGTAGTATTAGGGGGATTGGCAATCAGCCCCAGCATTTT.

The chain is built from TRBV11-2 and TRBJ1-3, with 7 bases fitting TRBD1. CDR3 size: 15 residues. V dropped 6 bases and J dropped 4; count of bases not matched to a gene: 9. CDR1 is SGHAT and CDR2 is FQNNGV in the germline V gene. Written as DNA, the CDR3 is TGTGCCAGCAGACCCTATGACAGGGAAGGAAACACCATATATTTT. Amino acids: CASRPYDREGNTIYF.

This clonotype occurred a few times. Written as DNA, the CDR3 is TGTGCCAGCAGTCCGTCCCAGGGGGCGCTTCGGGGCTACACCTTC. As protein: CASSPSQGALRGYTF. The V and J genes are TRBV6-2 or TRBV6-3 and TRBJ1-2, with 8 positions matching TRBD1. V shed 5 bases, J shed 8 bases, and the junction held 13 bases outside the gene matches. Germline V lookup: CDR1 MNHEY, CDR2 SVGEGT. The CDR3 extends over 15 amino acids.

This clonotype was seen a few times. The chain joins TRBV5-8 to TRBJ2-1, with D perhaps being TRBD1 or TRBD2 (5 bases each). The CDR3 is 13 amino acids. The germline CDR1 and CDR2 sequences are SGHTS and YDEGEE. V was clipped by 4 bases and J by 3 bases, with 8 bases between them. The CDR3 DNA is TGTGCCAGCAGCGGGGACCGCTACAATGAGCAGTTCTTC. Amino acid sequence: CASSGDRYNEQFF.

This clonotype appeared once. The V and J genes are TRBV30 and TRBJ2-4; D is uncertain. The length of the CDR3 is 13 residues. Germline CDR1 GTSNPN, CDR2 SVGIG (reference sequence). Trimming cost V 2 bases and J 2 bases, with 7 bases left between them. CDR3 nucleotides: TGTGCCTGGAGTAAGGTAACCAAAAACATTCAGTACTTC. Translating gives CAWSKVTKNIQYF.

This clonotype was recorded a few times. V and J are TRBV24-1 and TRBJ2-2; D is unresolved. Trimming removed 2 bases at V and 6 bases at J, with 9 bases between. CDR1 and CDR2 (germline): KGHDR, SFDVKD. The CDR3 is made up of 14 amino acids. The CDR3 DNA reads as TGTGCCACCAGTGATTACCCGGCTCCCGGGGAGCTGTTTTTT. Protein sequence: CATSDYPAPGELFF.